This T cell receptor beta chain was sequenced during a study of blood T cell repertoires in COVID-19. Clones were sequenced by immunoSEQ multiplex PCR, and TCRdb holds only the in-frame ones, with some missing. The data contain approximately 130,000 clones, 77% of them singletons. V was trimmed by 3 bases and J by 1 base, leaving 12 bases between them. Per germline, CDR1 SGHKS and CDR2 YYEKEE (reference sequence). The CDR3 extends over 15 amino acids. The genes are TRBV5-5 and TRBJ2-3; the D is unclear. Sequences were obtained from peripheral blood. The receptor's source is an older man with acute or convalescent COVID-19. CDR3 DNA: TGTGCCAGCAGCTCATCACTCCGGGGCACAGATACGCAGTATTTT. This translates into CASSSSLRGTDTQYF.